This TCR beta chain appears in the sequencing data of a study of human T cells and chemical hapten exposure. Across the study: Patches that contained 0.01% DPC were applied to the upper back and read at 6 days. Study observations and caveats: Compared to controls, expanded TCRs made significantly more large clusters of similar CDR3s.

Germline lookup yields CDR1 MNHNY and CDR2 SVGAGI (reference sequence). The CDR3 spans 15 residues. V was shortened by 2 bases and J by 2 bases, with 9 bases between the two germline ends. This clonotype was found a few times. What it recognizes is unknown. TCRdb re-called the RACE reads with MiXCR, one entry per CDR3 protein. This sample has 150,000 to 200,000 distinct CDR3 sequences, with about 31% found just once. Time point given: pre-sensitization, week 0. Regarding treatment: therapeutic diphenylcyclopropenone sensitization with weekly scalp DPC. This sample comprised whole blood, obtained in connection with sensitization to the hapten diphenylcyclopropenone (DPC). The clonotype originates from a woman in her thirties with alopecia areata. Some clones in this sample may be carry-over from other donors' samples. V is TRBV6-6 and J is TRBJ2-2; D may be TRBD2 (5 bases). Here the CDR3 reads CASSYGRTNTGELFF. CDR3 nucleotide sequence: TGTGCCAGCAGTTACGGGAGAACCAACACCGGGGAGCTGTTTTTT.